These 28 T cell receptor beta chains were all obtained from the same sample, sequenced in a study of blood T cell repertoires in COVID-19. Profiling relied on immunoSEQ multiplex PCR, and the TCRdb table lists in-frame clones only, not all of them. This repertoire shows 70,000 to 75,000 clones, 88% found once; its top ten account for roughly 5%. Sequencing was performed on peripheral blood. These receptors were collected from a human donor in a cohort sampled during active COVID-19.

The chain combines TRBV5-6 with TRBJ2-5; 7 bases fit TRBD2. J gave up 4 bases and V 0 bases, and 9 bases lay outside the gene matches. The length of the CDR3 is 16 residues. Germline CDR1 reads SGHDT; CDR2 reads YYEEEE. The CDR3: CASSLGWTRGAETQYF. The CDR3 DNA reads TGTGCCAGCAGCTTGGGTTGGACTAGGGGCGCAGAGACCCAGTACTTC.

This chain connects TRBV5-6 to TRBJ2-3, with D possibly matching TRBD2 (7 bases). In germline, CDR1 is SGHDT, CDR2 YYEEEE. The CDR3 sequence is 16 residues long. Trimming shortened V by 6 bases and J by 2 bases, and 19 bases separated the two germline ends. CDR3 coding DNA: TGTGCCAGCACCCAAGGGAGGGGGGGGCCCACAGATACGCAGTATTTT. This gives the protein CASTQGRGGPTDTQYF.

The gene calls are TRBV3-1 (or the pseudogene TRBV3-2) and TRBJ2-1, with a tentative D call TRBD1 (7 bases). This CDR3 has 14 residues. The germline gives CDR1 LGHDT, CDR2 YNNKEL (reference sequence). V was cut by 0 bases and J by 9 bases, with 12 bases left in between. CDR3 in amino acids: CASSQDAGGGEQFF. For the CDR3, the DNA is TGTGCCAGCAGCCAAGATGCAGGGGGAGGTGAGCAGTTCTTC.

The chain joins TRBV6-4 to TRBJ2-1; the match to TRBD2 covers 14 bases. The CDR3 contains 15 residues. The V segment lost 5 bases and the J segment 9 bases; nucleotides outside the gene matches: 6. Germline V lookup: CDR1 MRHNA, CDR2 SNTAGT. The CDR3 is CASSKGLAGVVEQFF. The CDR3 DNA reads TGTGCCAGCAGTAAGGGACTAGCGGGAGTGGTTGAGCAGTTCTTC.

This sequence joins TRBV18 and TRBJ1-4; unclear D gene. The germline V gene encodes CDR1 KGHSH and CDR2 LQKENI. The V gene lost 2 bases and the J gene lost 4 bases, with 5 bases spanning the gap. This CDR3 is 13 amino acids long. The CDR3 DNA follows: TGTGCCAGCTCACCAGAGGTTAATGAAAAACTGTTTTTT. It codes for CASSPEVNEKLFF.

V is TRBV25-1 and J is TRBJ2-1; D is possibly TRBD2 (6 bases). The ends were cut back, 3 bases at V and 5 bases at J, with 14 bases in the middle. Germline V gene data show CDR1 as MGHDK and CDR2 as SYGVNS. This CDR3 is 15 amino acids long. The CDR3 loop is CASSDEGLKNNEQFF. CDR3 sequence (DNA): TGTGCCAGCAGTGATGAAGGACTAAAGAACAATGAGCAGTTCTTC.

There are a few counts of this clone. The J gene is TRBJ1-4, the V gene TRBV7-9; 9 positions agree with TRBD1. From germline, CDR1 is SEHNR and CDR2 FQNEAQ (reference sequence). The V gene end was trimmed by 6 bases and the J gene end by 6 bases; junction bases not matched to a gene: 2. The length of the CDR3 is 13 residues. CDR3 sequence (DNA): TGTGCCAGCAGTGGACAGGGGTATGAAAAACTGTTTTTT. This gives the protein CASSGQGYEKLFF.

The chain combines TRBV5-1 with TRBJ2-3; D not certain. This CDR3 has 14 amino acids. Per germline, CDR1 SGHRS and CDR2 YFSETQ. The ends were cut back, 4 bases at V and 0 bases at J, with 9 bases in the middle. The CDR3 sequence is CASSLAVSTDTQYF. CDR3 DNA: TGCGCCAGCAGCCTGGCCGTTAGCACAGATACGCAGTATTTT.

The chain is built from TRBV5-1 and TRBJ2-7; 7 bases fit TRBD2. The trim removed 3 bases at V and 4 bases at J, leaving 1 base unmatched. Germline-derived CDR1 and CDR2 are SGHRS and YFSETQ. The CDR3 covers 12 residues. The CDR3 protein is CASSWGGYEQYF. The CDR3, as DNA: TGCGCCAGCAGCTGGGGGGGATACGAGCAGTACTTC.

This clone was seen a handful of times. The V and J genes are TRBV18 and TRBJ2-1, with 10 bases matching TRBD2. CDR3 size: 16 residues. V lost 3 bases, J lost 5 bases, and 7 bases stayed unmatched. Germline-derived CDR1 and CDR2 are KGHSH and LQKENI. The CDR3 DNA reads as TGTGCCAGCTCACCGCTAGCGGGAGAAGGCAACAATGAGCAGTTCTTC. It codes for CASSPLAGEGNNEQFF.

For the CDR3, the DNA is TGTGCCATCAGCGGGGACACCTACTCCGCCCAGCATTTT. Protein product: CAISGDTYSAQHF. The chain has TRBV10-3 and TRBJ1-5; D possibly corresponds to TRBD1 (6 bases). This CDR3 comprises 13 residues. The V and J ends lost 6 bases and 11 bases respectively, with 17 bases between them. Germline lookup yields CDR1 ENHRY and CDR2 SYGVKD.

There are a few counts of this clone. The CDR3 loop reads CASMDRSSGANVLTF. DNA of the CDR3: TGTGCCAGCATGGACAGGTCCTCTGGGGCCAACGTCCTGACTTTC. The chain uses TRBV28 and TRBJ2-6; 7 positions agree with TRBD1. From germline, CDR1 is MDHEN and CDR2 SYDVKM. V lost 7 bases, J lost 0 bases, and 3 bases stayed unmatched. This CDR3 has 15 residues.

The rearrangement uses TRBV16 and TRBJ2-7; D is unresolved. The CDR3 sequence is 14 residues long. The V gene's germline CDR1 is KGHSY and CDR2 FQNENV. Deletions cut 0 bases from V and 1 base from J, with 7 bases between. The CDR3: CASSQSRVSYEQYF. DNA for the CDR3: TGTGCCAGCAGCCAATCCCGGGTATCCTACGAGCAGTACTTC.

The chain is built from TRBV7-8 and TRBJ1-4, with D possibly TRBD1 on 5 matching bases. V lost 3 bases to trimming and J lost 8 bases, with 13 bases between them. Germline CDR1 SGHVS, CDR2 FQNEAQ. The CDR3 is 14 amino acids. DNA for the CDR3: TGTGCCAGCAGCTTGGGGCAGGGTGGGGAAAAACTGTTTTTT. Translated, it gives CASSLGQGGEKLFF.

The chain carries TRBV24-1 and TRBJ2-5, with 7 bases that match TRBD2. The CDR3 runs 15 residues. In germline, CDR1 is KGHDR, CDR2 SFDVKD. Losses at the gene ends were 3 bases for V and 5 bases for J; bases not matched to a gene: 8. The CDR3 loop reads CATSDPQAGAETQYF. In nucleotides, the CDR3 is TGTGCCACCAGTGATCCCCAGGCGGGAGCGGAGACCCAGTACTTC.

The V and J genes are TRBV28 and TRBJ1-3, with a possible D match to TRBD1 (6 bases). Per germline, CDR1 MDHEN and CDR2 SYDVKM. The CDR3 covers 15 residues. V was trimmed by 2 bases and J by 0 bases, leaving 8 bases between them. CDR3 protein: CASSLEGGSGNTIYF. The DNA for the CDR3 is TGTGCCAGCAGTTTAGAAGGGGGCTCTGGAAACACCATATATTTT.

J is TRBJ2-7 and V is TRBV28, with 7 bases aligning to TRBD1. The junction had 5 bases not matched to a gene; V was cut back by 3 bases and J by 0 bases. There are 15 residues in the CDR3. CDR1 and CDR2 from the germline V gene are MDHEN and SYDVKM. In nucleotides, the CDR3 is TGTGCCAGCAGTTTCTCAAGACAGGGCTCCTACGAGCAGTACTTC. Its protein is CASSFSRQGSYEQYF.

The chain links TRBV3-1 (or the pseudogene TRBV3-2) to TRBJ2-3; D not certain. This CDR3 has 16 amino acids. Looked up from germline, CDR1 is LGHDT and CDR2 is YNNKEL (reference sequence). V shed 4 bases and J shed 0 bases, with 14 bases lying between them. CDR3 protein: CASSPARSASTDTQYF. The CDR3 nucleotides read TGTGCCAGCAGCCCCGCCAGGTCAGCTAGCACAGATACGCAGTATTTT.

This chain connects TRBV5-1 to TRBJ2-2, with D unclear. Between the trimmed V and J ends, which lost 3 bases and 4 bases, there was a span of 7 bases. This CDR3 region has 13 residues. Germline loops: CDR1 SGHRS, CDR2 YFSETQ. As DNA, the CDR3 is TGCGCCAGCAGCTCAACAACCACCGGGGAGCTGTTTTTT. This sequence encodes CASSSTTTGELFF.

V gene TRBV3-1 (or the pseudogene TRBV3-2) combines with J gene TRBJ1-2; 8 bases agree with TRBD1. This CDR3 region has 14 residues. Looked up from germline, CDR1 is LGHDT and CDR2 is YNNKEL (reference sequence). The junction had 3 bases not matched to a gene; V was cut back by 4 bases and J by 2 bases. The CDR3 nucleotides are TGTGCCAGCAGCCTGGGACAGGCCAACTATGGCTACACCTTC. This gives the protein CASSLGQANYGYTF.

CDR3 coding DNA: TGTGCCAGCAGCGATCCCCCCGGGGGTGGACACTACAATGAGCAGTTCTTC. This gives the protein CASSDPPGGGHYNEQFF. This chain connects TRBV9 to TRBJ2-1; D may be TRBD2 (6 bases). The CDR3 contains 17 residues. Trimming removed 3 bases from V and 3 bases from J, with 19 bases in between. The germline CDR1 and CDR2 sequences are SGDLS and YYNGEE.

In its sample, this clone was seen once. V gene TRBV9 combines with J gene TRBJ2-3; 9 nucleotides match TRBD2. The CDR3 sequence is 17 residues long. CDR1 is SGDLS, CDR2 YYNGEE, per germline. V lost 0 bases, J lost 4 bases, and 9 bases stayed unmatched. This chain's CDR3 is CASSVGLRGGKADTQYF. The DNA for the CDR3 is TGTGCCAGCAGCGTAGGACTGCGGGGGGGAAAAGCAGATACGCAGTATTTT.

The chain couples TRBV7-2 to TRBJ1-4; no clear D gene. V lost 5 bases and J lost 5, with 12 bases in between. The germline CDR1 and CDR2 sequences are SGHTA and FQGNSA. The CDR3 runs 14 residues. The CDR3 region has the DNA TGTGCCAGCAGCCCCTCACTTCTCAATGAAAAACTGTTTTTT. Its protein is CASSPSLLNEKLFF.

This clone has just one count. This chain links TRBV30 with TRBJ2-7; no reliable D call. V was cut by 3 bases and J by 5 bases, with 11 bases left in between. Per the germline V gene, CDR1 is GTSNPN and CDR2 is SVGIG (reference sequence). The CDR3 spans 12 residues. CDR3 DNA: TGTGCCTGGAGCGCCACTACGGACGAGCAGTACTTC. Translation gives CAWSATTDEQYF.

The genes are TRBV29-1 and TRBJ1-3; D is ambiguous. V dropped 3 bases and J dropped 0 bases, with 6 bases sitting between them. Germline V gives CDR1 SQVTM, CDR2 ANQGSEA. CDR3 size: 13 residues. The CDR3 reads CSVEASSGNTIYF. The CDR3 nucleotides are TGCAGCGTTGAGGCTAGCTCTGGAAACACCATATATTTT.

CDR3 loop: CASSEDRVWTEAFF. Here the CDR3 DNA reads TGTGCCAGCAGTGAGGACAGGGTTTGGACTGAAGCTTTCTTT. The chain uses TRBV6-1 and TRBJ1-1; 8 bases line up with TRBD1. The ends lost 3 bases at V and 5 bases at J; junction bases unmatched: 5. The CDR3 has 14 residues. Germline V gene data show CDR1 as MNHNS and CDR2 as SASEGT.

The chain combines TRBV7-6 with TRBJ2-7, with 7 bases aligning to TRBD2. The CDR3 has 16 amino acids. Germline CDR1 reads SGHVS; CDR2 reads FNYEAQ. Trimming removed 4 bases from V and 0 bases from J; junction bases left unmatched: 9. In nucleotides, the CDR3 is TGTGCCAGCAGCTCCCTAAGCGGGGCTAGCTCCTACGAGCAGTACTTC. It is translated as CASSSLSGASSYEQYF.

This chain connects TRBV19 to TRBJ2-2; 10 bases are shared with TRBD1. Germline-derived CDR1 and CDR2 are LNHDA and SQIVND (reference sequence). CDR3 length equals 16 residues. After removal of 5 bases from V and 4 bases from J, the junction contained 7 bases not matched to a gene. CDR3 region: CASSSTGTGVTGELFF. In nucleotides, the CDR3 is TGTGCCAGTAGTTCCACCGGGACAGGGGTCACCGGGGAGCTGTTTTTT.